Reported below is one TCR beta chain. What it binds is not known. Germline values: CDR1 SQVTM, CDR2 ANQGSEA. This CDR3 region has 12 residues. Germline trimming cut 4 bases from V and 4 bases from J; bases unmatched to any gene: 1. These data are taken from a study of cytomegalovirus exposure and HLA in healthy donors. In the PCR, 60 Vbeta and 13 Jbeta primers were used. The method was immunoSEQ multiplex PCR; TCRdb's version includes in-frame clones alone and lacks a portion of them. The sample lists about 150,000 clones; roughly 84% were seen once. Notes on the study in general: Near-uniform donor sequencing depth was presumed by presence/absence analyses. A later analysis appeared to link common viral pathogens to several of the most significant clusters. Most CMV-associated TCR beta chains were later found to appear HLA-restricted.

This TCR was recovered from a man in his forties or fifties in good health and CMV-seropositive. This chain joins TRBV29-1 and TRBJ1-3; 7 bases align to TRBD1. The specimen sequenced was PBMCs. The CDR3 protein is CSVGDRGNTIYF. Here the CDR3 DNA reads TGCAGCGTTGGGGACAGAGGAAACACCATATATTTT.